This T cell receptor (beta chain) was sequenced for a study of cytomegalovirus exposure and HLA in healthy donors. The study, taken as a whole, reports: Diagnosis of cytomegalovirus status made by the classifier reportedly showed high specificity and sensitivity.

Profiling relied on immunoSEQ multiplex PCR, and the TCRdb table lists in-frame clones only, not all of them. The table includes roughly 130,000 clones, roughly 90% detected once. The CDR3 contains 16 residues. The germline gives CDR1 SGHRS, CDR2 YFSETQ. The V gene lost 5 bases and the J gene lost 5 bases, with 22 bases spanning the gap. As for this clone: Its antigen is unidentified.

The sequencing sample was made of PBMCs. The chain uses TRBV5-1 and TRBJ1-1, with a tentative D call TRBD1 (6 bases). The sequence derives from a man aged 25-40 years in good health and CMV-seronegative. The CDR3 DNA sequence: TGCGCCAGCAGGATCCAGACAGGAATGGTCCAAACTGAAGCTTTCTTT. This translates into CASRIQTGMVQTEAFF.